Each of the 10 T cell receptor beta chains below was sequenced from the same sample in a study of blood T cell repertoires in COVID-19. Libraries were prepared by immunoSEQ multiplex PCR; TCRdb keeps only in-frame clonotypes and omits some of them. The sample has under 200,000 clones; 89% are singletons. The material sequenced was PBMCs or T cells enriched from blood (not recorded which). These receptor sequences come from a woman aged 18-29 years who had recovered from COVID-19.

The chain has TRBV5-1 and TRBJ1-6, with TRBD1 identical over 7 bases. Trimming at V came to 4 bases and at J to 8 bases, leaving 6 bases not matched to a gene. The CDR3 is 14 residues long. Looked up from germline, CDR1 is SGHRS and CDR2 is YFSETQ. The CDR3 loop is CASSLGQNDSPLHF. CDR3 in DNA: TGCGCCAGCAGCCTGGGACAGAACGATTCACCCCTCCACTTT.

The CDR3 DNA follows: TGTGCCAGTAGTATAGATCTTCCGATCCAGGGCGAAGCTTTCTTT. Protein product: CASSIDLPIQGEAFF. V gene TRBV19 combines with J gene TRBJ1-1; the D gene is possibly TRBD1 (5 bases). CDR1 and CDR2 from the germline V gene are LNHDA and SQIVND (reference sequence). The CDR3 has 15 amino acids. Trimming took 0 bases from V and 8 from J, leaving 16 bases between them.

The chain has TRBV12-3 or TRBV12-4 and TRBJ1-1, with TRBD1 matching over 8 bases. V lost 5 bases to trimming and J lost 9 bases; unmatched junction nucleotides: 8. The CDR3 has 13 residues. CDR3 in amino acids: CASSPQGAHQAFF. Written as DNA, the CDR3 is TGTGCCAGCAGTCCGCAGGGGGCGCATCAAGCTTTCTTT.

Written as DNA, the CDR3 is TGTGCCAGCAGCTTGGTGGGCACGGCCATATCACCCCTCCACTTT. This codes for CASSLVGTAISPLHF. The chain combines TRBV5-4 with TRBJ1-6, with no clear D. CDR1 and CDR2 from the germline V gene are SGHNT and YYREEE (reference sequence). This CDR3 is built from 15 residues. V lost 0 bases, J lost 10 bases, and 14 bases lay in between.

The V gene is TRBV27, the J gene TRBJ2-7; 12 bases match TRBD1. CDR1 and CDR2 (germline): MNHEY, SMNVEV (reference sequence). The J segment lost 0 bases and the V segment lost 5 bases, leaving 14 bases of the junction unmatched. The CDR3 is 19 residues long. The CDR3 DNA sequence: TGTGCCAGCAGTCAGCGCCGGGACAGGGGGCAGGGTAGCTCCTACGAGCAGTACTTC. This gives the protein CASSQRRDRGQGSSYEQYF.

V and J are TRBV5-1 and TRBJ2-7; D might be TRBD2 (5 bases). Trimming stripped 4 bases from V and 4 bases from J, with 12 bases between. The germline V gene encodes CDR1 SGHRS and CDR2 YFSETQ. CDR3 length: 13 amino acids. The CDR3 spells CASSLAVGYEQYF. The CDR3 nucleotides read TGCGCCAGCAGCCTAGCCGTTGGGTACGAGCAGTACTTC.

Concerning this clone: Other DNA sequences in this specimen translate into the identical CDR3. The CDR3, as DNA: TGTGCCAGCAGTGAAGCAAGGACTAAAAACGAGCAGTACTTC. Translated, it gives CASSEARTKNEQYF. The V and J genes are TRBV2 and TRBJ2-7; D is perhaps TRBD2 (6 bases). The germline V and J ends were trimmed by 0 bases and 5 bases, with 11 bases remaining between them. In germline, CDR1 is SNHLY, CDR2 FYNNEI. CDR3 size: 14 residues.

V gene TRBV5-5 combines with J gene TRBJ1-5; D perhaps matches TRBD1 (5 bases). The CDR3 is 17 residues long. V was cut by 3 bases and J by 1 base, with 17 bases left in between. Germline CDR1 reads SGHKS; CDR2 reads YYEKEE (reference sequence). The CDR3 DNA sequence: TGTGCCAGCAGCTACCTCCGTTGGAGGGACAGCAATCAGCCCCAGCATTTT. Protein sequence: CASSYLRWRDSNQPQHF.

This clone was recorded only once. The chain recombines TRBV13 with TRBJ2-7; 10 bases agree with TRBD1. The CDR3 totals 15 residues. The germline gives CDR1 PRHDT, CDR2 FYEKMQ (reference sequence). Germline trimming cut 3 bases from V and 3 bases from J; bases unmatched to any gene: 5. CDR3 bases: TGTGCCAGCAGCTTGACCGGGACAGGGGACTACGAGCAGTACTTC. This translates into CASSLTGTGDYEQYF.

This clone has only one observation. This CDR3 is also generated by other DNA sequences in the sample. J is TRBJ1-2 and V is TRBV10-3, with D possibly being TRBD1 (5 bases). CDR3 length: 14 amino acids. The germline gives CDR1 ENHRY, CDR2 SYGVKD. V shed 0 bases and J shed 4 bases, with 9 bases lying between them. CDR3 DNA sequence: TGTGCCATCAGTGAGTCGGGGCAGGGCTATGGCTACACCTTC. Its protein product is CAISESGQGYGYTF.